The rows below give T cell receptor beta chains drawn from one sample of a study of CD8 T cells in Susac syndrome. One entry per CDR3 protein, called by TCRdb with MiXCR from the immunoSEQ multiplex PCR reads. This table holds roughly 200,000 distinct CDR3 sequences, 95% found once. Input material: CD4+ T cells from PBMCs. These TCRs come from a human donor with multiple sclerosis. The CDR3 runs from the conserved cysteine through the conserved F or W. Each record gives: D gene, V gene, J gene, CDR3 DNA, CDR3 protein. A D gene is named only where the DNA matches it firmly.

d_gene: .; v_gene: TRBV11-3; j_gene: TRBJ2-3; CDR3nt: TGTGCCAGCAGCTTAGCAACTAGCACAGATACGCAGTATTTT; CDR3aa: CASSLATSTDTQYF
d_gene: TRBD2; v_gene: TRBV6-2/TRBV6-3; j_gene: TRBJ2-1; CDR3nt: TGTGCCAGCACCTTCGTTACTAGCGGGTACAACAATGAGCAGTTCTTC; CDR3aa: CASTFVTSGYNNEQFF
d_gene: TRBD1; v_gene: TRBV7-9; j_gene: TRBJ2-5; CDR3nt: TGTGCCAGCAGCATTGCCCCCTCGTACACCGGGACAGGGGTTTACTTC; CDR3aa: CASSIAPSYTGTGVYF
d_gene: TRBD2; v_gene: TRBV29-1; j_gene: TRBJ2-1; CDR3nt: TGCAGCACCCGAAGGGGACTAGCGGGGTCTTACAATGAGCAGTTCTTC; CDR3aa: CSTRRGLAGSYNEQFF
d_gene: TRBD1; v_gene: TRBV6-2/TRBV6-3; j_gene: TRBJ2-7; CDR3nt: TGTGCCAGCAGTTCGAGACAGGGGGTGTCTAACGAGCAGTACTTC; CDR3aa: CASSSRQGVSNEQYF
d_gene: TRBD2; v_gene: TRBV5-4; j_gene: TRBJ2-5; CDR3nt: TGTGCCAGCAGCTTGGGACTAGCGGGGGGGGCGGAGACCCAGTACTTC; CDR3aa: CASSLGLAGGAETQYF
d_gene: .; v_gene: TRBV20-1; j_gene: TRBJ1-2; CDR3nt: TGCAGTGCTTCCAGTACCGGGGCCCCCTTAGGGGGCTACACCTTC; CDR3aa: CSASSTGAPLGGYTF
d_gene: .; v_gene: TRBV5-4; j_gene: TRBJ2-4; CDR3nt: TGTGCCAGCAGTAGTGGGGGGAAAAACATTCAGTACTTC; CDR3aa: CASSSGGKNIQYF
d_gene: TRBD2; v_gene: TRBV20-1; j_gene: TRBJ2-1; CDR3nt: TGCAGTGCTAGTCGCAGCCTGGGGTATAGCGGGGGTGCCTCCAATGAGCAGTTCTTC; CDR3aa: CSASRSLGYSGGASNEQFF
d_gene: .; v_gene: TRBV30; j_gene: TRBJ1-5; CDR3nt: TGTGCCTGGAGTTCCAGGGTAGGGCAGCCCCAGCATTTT; CDR3aa: CAWSSRVGQPQHF
d_gene: .; v_gene: TRBV4-2; j_gene: TRBJ2-4; CDR3nt: TGTGCCAGCAGCCCCGGAGGGGGAACCAAAAACATTCAGTACTTC; CDR3aa: CASSPGGGTKNIQYF
d_gene: .; v_gene: TRBV27; j_gene: TRBJ2-1; CDR3nt: TGTGCCAGCAGTTCCTCCGGGACCCCCAACAATGAGCAGTTCTTC; CDR3aa: CASSSSGTPNNEQFF
d_gene: .; v_gene: TRBV20-1; j_gene: TRBJ1-6; CDR3nt: TGCAGTGCCCTAGGGCCAGCTAATTCACCCCTCCACTTT; CDR3aa: CSALGPANSPLHF
d_gene: TRBD2; v_gene: TRBV20-1; j_gene: TRBJ2-5; CDR3nt: TGCAGTGCTAGTGGAGCGGGGGAGCAAGAGACCCAGTACTTC; CDR3aa: CSASGAGEQETQYF
d_gene: .; v_gene: TRBV18; j_gene: TRBJ2-1; CDR3nt: TGTGCCAGCTCACCAAGGTTACAATCCTACAATGAGCAGTTCTTC; CDR3aa: CASSPRLQSYNEQFF
d_gene: TRBD1; v_gene: TRBV20-1; j_gene: TRBJ1-2; CDR3nt: TGCAGTGCTAGGGGGAGACAGGGGAGTTATGGCTACACCTTC; CDR3aa: CSARGRQGSYGYTF
d_gene: TRBD2; v_gene: TRBV29-1; j_gene: TRBJ2-3; CDR3nt: TGCAGCGTTGGGCTGAGCGGGGGGCACACAGATACGCAGTATTTT; CDR3aa: CSVGLSGGHTDTQYF
d_gene: .; v_gene: TRBV7-2; j_gene: TRBJ2-7; CDR3nt: TGTGCCAGCAGTTTCCGGACCGGGGGATACGAGCAGTACTTC; CDR3aa: CASSFRTGGYEQYF